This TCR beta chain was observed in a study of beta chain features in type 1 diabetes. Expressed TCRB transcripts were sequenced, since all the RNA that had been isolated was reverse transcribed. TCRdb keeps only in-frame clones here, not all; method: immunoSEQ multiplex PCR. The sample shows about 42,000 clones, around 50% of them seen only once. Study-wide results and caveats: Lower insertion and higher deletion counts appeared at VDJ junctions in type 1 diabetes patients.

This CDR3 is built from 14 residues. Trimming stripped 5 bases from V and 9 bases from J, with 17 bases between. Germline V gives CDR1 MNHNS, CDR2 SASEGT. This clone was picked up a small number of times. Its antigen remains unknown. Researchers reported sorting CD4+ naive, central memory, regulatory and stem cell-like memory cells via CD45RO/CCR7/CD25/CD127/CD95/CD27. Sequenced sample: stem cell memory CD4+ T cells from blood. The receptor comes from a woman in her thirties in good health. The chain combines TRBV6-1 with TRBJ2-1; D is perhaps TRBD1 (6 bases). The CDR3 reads CASSPRDTDGEQFF. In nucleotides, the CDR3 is TGTGCCAGCAGTCCGAGGGACACGGATGGTGAGCAGTTCTTC.